This TCR beta chain was profiled in a study of shared clonotypes between healthy human individuals. About the study: In total, the donors were a couple of women and three men aged 18 to 49.

Genomic DNA of each subset was evenly split across several immunoSEQ plates. For unsorted PBMC, around 280 ng DNA per replicate equaled tens of thousands of T cell genomes. Clones were read by immunoSEQ multiplex PCR, and TCRdb kept only the in-frame ones, dropping some. The sample lists some 510,000 clones; approximately 85% were seen once. Germline V gives CDR1 MNHEY, CDR2 SMNVEV (reference sequence). Trimming removed 6 bases at V and 7 bases at J, with 19 bases between. This CDR3 spans 15 amino acids. The chain combines TRBV27 with TRBJ2-1; either TRBD1 or TRBD2 may fit D (6 bases each). Sample: PBMCs. The TCR was taken from a middle-aged woman in good health. Some clones in this sample may be carry-over from other donors' samples. The chain's CDR3 is CASSLWGRGLNEQFF. CDR3 DNA: TGTGCCAGCAGCCTCTGGGGGCGGGGTTTGAATGAGCAGTTCTTC.